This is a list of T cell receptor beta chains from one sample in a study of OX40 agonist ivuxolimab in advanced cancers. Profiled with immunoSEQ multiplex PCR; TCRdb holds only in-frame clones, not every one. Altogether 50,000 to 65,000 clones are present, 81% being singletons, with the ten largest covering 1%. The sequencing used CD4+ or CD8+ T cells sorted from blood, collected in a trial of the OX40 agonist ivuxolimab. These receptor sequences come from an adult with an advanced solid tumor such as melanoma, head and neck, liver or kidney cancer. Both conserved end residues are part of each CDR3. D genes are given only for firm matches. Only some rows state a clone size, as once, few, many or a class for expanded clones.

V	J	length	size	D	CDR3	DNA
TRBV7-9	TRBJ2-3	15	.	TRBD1	CASSLTGGFTDTQYF	TGTGCCAGCAGCTTAACAGGGGGGTTCACAGATACGCAGTATTTT
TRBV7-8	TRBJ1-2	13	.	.	CASSLVQEGYYTF	TGTGCCAGCAGCTTAGTGCAGGAAGGTTACTACACCTTC
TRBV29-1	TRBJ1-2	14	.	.	CSVEGAGRYYGYTF	TGCAGCGTCGAAGGGGCAGGGAGGTACTATGGCTACACCTTC
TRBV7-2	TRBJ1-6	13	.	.	CASSLGQDSPLHF	TGTGCCAGCAGCTTAGGGCAAGATTCACCCCTCCACTTT
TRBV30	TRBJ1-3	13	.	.	CAQEAPSGNTIYF	TGTGCCCAGGAGGCCCCCTCTGGAAACACCATATATTTT
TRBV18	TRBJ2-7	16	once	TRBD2	CASSPLGSGGPYEQYF	TGTGCCAGCTCACCTCTGGGTAGCGGGGGTCCCTACGAGCAGTACTTC
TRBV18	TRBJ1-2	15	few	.	CASSPAAGNGDGYTF	TGTGCCAGCTCACCTGCCGCAGGAAATGGGGATGGCTACACCTTC
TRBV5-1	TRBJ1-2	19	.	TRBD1	CASSFNPPGQGWLNYGYTF	TGCGCCAGCAGCTTTAACCCCCCGGGACAGGGGTGGCTAAACTATGGCTACACCTTC
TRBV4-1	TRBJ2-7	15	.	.	CASSHPGQGTYEQYF	TGCGCCAGCAGCCACCCGGGGCAGGGCACCTACGAGCAGTACTTC
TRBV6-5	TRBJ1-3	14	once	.	CASSSGTVGNTIYF	TGTGCCAGCAGCTCCGGGACGGTAGGAAACACCATATATTTT
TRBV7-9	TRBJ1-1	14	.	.	CASSLSSGDTEAFF	TGTGCCAGCAGCTTAAGTTCAGGGGACACTGAAGCTTTCTTT
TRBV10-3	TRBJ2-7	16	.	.	CAISEMGPGAVDEQYF	TGTGCCATCAGCGAAATGGGTCCCGGGGCGGTCGACGAGCAGTACTTC
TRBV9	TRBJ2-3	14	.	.	CASSVGTDADTQYF	TGTGCCAGCAGCGTAGGCACCGACGCAGATACGCAGTATTTT
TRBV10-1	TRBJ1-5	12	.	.	CASSESSQPQHF	TGCGCCAGCAGTGAGTCGTCTCAGCCCCAGCATTTT
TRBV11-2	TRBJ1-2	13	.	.	CASSPGVRGGYTF	TGTGCCAGCAGCCCGGGTGTACGGGGGGGCTACACCTTC
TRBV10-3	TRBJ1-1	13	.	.	CAISEAGDTEAFF	TGTGCCATCTCGGAGGCGGGGGACACTGAAGCTTTCTTT
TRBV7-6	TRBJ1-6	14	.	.	CASSLGEGSSPLHF	TGTGCCAGCAGCTTAGGAGAAGGGAGCTCACCCCTCCACTTT